The next 25 T cell receptor beta chains were all read from a single sample in a study of early stage breast cancer tumors. Clones were sequenced by immunoSEQ multiplex PCR, and TCRdb holds only the in-frame ones, with some missing. The repertoire holds thousands of clones, with 73% as singletons. Sequenced sample: normal breast tissue next to the tumor. All receptors derive from a person in their forties with breast cancer.

This chain joins TRBV4-1 and TRBJ2-1; maybe TRBD1 (6 bases). The CDR3 runs 16 residues. Deletions cut 1 base from V and 7 bases from J, with 17 bases between. From germline, CDR1 is MGHRA and CDR2 YSYEKL. This chain's CDR3 is CASSQAPRTAVNEQFF. The CDR3 region has the DNA TGCGCCAGCAGCCAAGCCCCCCGGACAGCCGTAAATGAGCAGTTCTTC.

By frequency in the sample, this clone is large. This chain joins TRBV29-1 and TRBJ2-2, with D unclear. The ends were cut back, 6 bases at V and 2 bases at J, with 7 bases in the middle. This CDR3 has 12 amino acids. Germline assignment: CDR1 SQVTM and CDR2 ANQGSEA. CDR3 nucleotides: TGCAGCGTAAATATTAACACCGGGGAGCTGTTTTTT. It yields the protein CSVNINTGELFF.

The chain employs TRBV9 and TRBJ2-2; D may match TRBD1 or TRBD2 (6 bases each). Germline V CDR1 and CDR2: SGDLS, YYNGEE. V was clipped by 7 bases and J by 5 bases, with 24 bases between them. The CDR3 totals 17 residues. The CDR3: CASRRTGAVGGTGELFF. In nucleotides, the CDR3 is TGTGCCAGCCGCAGGACGGGGGCGGTTGGGGGTACCGGGGAGCTGTTTTTT.

J is TRBJ2-3 and V is TRBV4-2; 9 bases agree with TRBD2. With V trimmed by 1 base and J by 1 base, 6 bases remained unmatched. This CDR3 is 17 amino acids long. The germline gives CDR1 LGHNA, CDR2 YNFKEQ. The DNA for the CDR3 is TGTGCCAGCAGCCAAGGATTAGCGGGAGAGGGCACAGATACGCAGTATTTT. This sequence encodes CASSQGLAGEGTDTQYF.

The rearrangement joins TRBV20-1 to TRBJ2-1; possible D gene TRBD2, 5 bases. The ends were cut back, 6 bases at V and 8 bases at J, with 11 bases in the middle. The CDR3 is 11 amino acids. Germline lookup yields CDR1 DFQATT and CDR2 SNEGSKA (reference sequence). Here the CDR3 DNA reads TGCAGTGCCCGGTCCGGGGATGAGCAGTTCTTC. This encodes CSARSGDEQFF.

The chain recombines TRBV30 with TRBJ2-5; 7 nucleotides align to TRBD2. The CDR3 contains 15 residues. Per germline, CDR1 GTSNPN and CDR2 SVGIG (reference sequence). V dropped 1 base and J dropped 0; count of bases not matched to a gene: 5. CDR3 nucleotide sequence: TGTGCCTGGAGTGCTGGGGACTACAACCAAGAGACCCAGTACTTC. Protein product: CAWSAGDYNQETQYF. The full variable domain, in which reference TRBV30 and TRBJ2-5 provide the parts outside the CDR3, is SQTIHQWPATLVQPVGSPLSLECTVEGTSNPNLYWYRQAAGRGLQLLFYSVGIGQISSEVPQNLSASRPQDRQFILSSKKLLLSDSGFYLCAWSAGDYNQETQYFGPGTRLLVL.

This chain connects TRBV5-1 to TRBJ1-2, with D hard to call. The CDR3 spans 15 residues. Per germline, CDR1 SGHRS and CDR2 YFSETQ. V was shortened by 4 bases and J by 6 bases, with 19 bases between the two germline ends. DNA for the CDR3: TGCGCCAGCAGCCAAGACTGGTCCTCTCGGGATGGCTACACCTTC. Translated, it gives CASSQDWSSRDGYTF.

This rearrangement joins TRBV13 to TRBJ1-2; weak D call: TRBD1 (5 bases). This CDR3 contains 16 residues. V lost 0 bases, J lost 0 bases, and 11 bases lay in between. Germline-derived CDR1 and CDR2 are PRHDT and FYEKMQ (reference sequence). The DNA for the CDR3 is TGTGCCAGCAGCTTAGGAGGGGCAGCACCTAACTATGGCTACACCTTC. It is translated as CASSLGGAAPNYGYTF.

V and J are TRBV6-1 and TRBJ2-7; 13 bases fit TRBD2. Germline lookup yields CDR1 MNHNS and CDR2 SASEGT. This CDR3 has 15 residues. V was clipped by 3 bases and J by 3 bases; unmatched bases: 2. CDR3 loop: CASSDGLAGVYEQYF. The CDR3 nucleotides read TGTGCCAGCAGTGACGGACTAGCGGGAGTCTACGAGCAGTACTTC.

V gene TRBV10-2 combines with J gene TRBJ1-4; D unclear. CDR3 length: 15 amino acids. The germline V gene encodes CDR1 WSHSY and CDR2 SAAADI. Trimming stripped 2 bases from V and 6 bases from J, with 13 bases between. The CDR3 is CASSELQATDEKLFF. The DNA of the CDR3 is TGCGCCAGCAGTGAGCTCCAGGCTACCGATGAAAAACTGTTTTTT.

CDR3 loop: CASSYPTGELNTEAFF. CDR3 DNA sequence: TGTGCCAGCAGTTACCCGACCGGGGAATTGAACACTGAAGCTTTCTTT. The chain carries TRBV6-6 and TRBJ1-1, with D uncertain. This CDR3 region has 16 residues. The V gene's germline CDR1 is MNHNY and CDR2 SVGAGI (reference sequence). V shed 2 bases and J shed 0 bases, with 13 bases lying between them.

V is TRBV7-9 and J is TRBJ2-7; the D gene is possibly TRBD1 (5 bases). Germline V gene sequence: CDR1 SEHNR, CDR2 FQNEAQ (reference sequence). Trimming removed 3 bases at V and 3 bases at J, with 12 bases between. The CDR3 covers 14 residues. CDR3 sequence (DNA): TGTGCCAGCAGCTTGAACAGGCCGATCTACGAGCAGTACTTC. As protein: CASSLNRPIYEQYF.

Here the CDR3 reads CASSIGAGMDYGYTF. CDR3 nucleotides: TGTGCCAGTAGTATTGGGGCAGGGATGGACTATGGCTACACCTTC. The chain combines TRBV19 with TRBJ1-2; a weak D match, TRBD1 (5 bases). The CDR3 has 15 residues. Trimming took off 3 bases at V and 3 bases at J, with 14 bases between the two ends. Germline V gene data show CDR1 as LNHDA and CDR2 as SQIVND (reference sequence).

V usage is TRBV7-8 and J usage is TRBJ1-1; D is uncertain. The germline V gene encodes CDR1 SGHVS and CDR2 FQNEAQ. V was cut by 2 bases and J by 4 bases, with 8 bases left in between. This CDR3 contains 13 residues. The CDR3 DNA reads as TGTGCCAGCAGCTTATCGGGTGTCACTGAAGCTTTCTTT. Translated: CASSLSGVTEAFF.

V usage is TRBV4-2 and J usage is TRBJ1-1; D is unresolved. From germline, CDR1 is LGHNA and CDR2 YNFKEQ. Trimming removed 0 bases from V and 8 bases from J, with 16 bases in between. CDR3 length equals 15 residues. CDR3 nucleotide sequence: TGTGCCAGCAGCCAAGATCAAAATGGGGAGGCCGAAGCTTTCTTT. It codes for CASSQDQNGEAEAFF.

J is TRBJ2-3 and V is TRBV6-4, with D possibly TRBD2 on 6 matching bases. Between the trimmed V and J ends, which lost 5 bases and 0 bases, there was a span of 6 bases. From germline, CDR1 is MRHNA and CDR2 SNTAGT. CDR3 size: 13 residues. CDR3 coding DNA: TGTGCCAGCAGTAGCGGGAGCACAGATACGCAGTATTTT. The encoded protein is CASSSGSTDTQYF.

This rearrangement joins TRBV19 to TRBJ2-3, with D tentatively TRBD2 (6 bases). From germline, CDR1 is LNHDA and CDR2 SQIVND (reference sequence). The V and J ends lost 6 bases and 3 bases respectively, with 19 bases between them. The CDR3 is made up of 16 amino acids. CDR3 residues: CASSRGRKDLTDTQYF. As DNA, the CDR3 is TGTGCCAGTAGCCGGGGGAGGAAAGATTTGACAGATACGCAGTATTTT.

This sequence joins TRBV18 and TRBJ1-1; 7 positions agree with TRBD1. J lost 0 bases, V lost 3 bases, and 1 base had no gene match. The V gene's germline CDR1 is KGHSH and CDR2 LQKENI. The length of the CDR3 is 14 residues. In DNA, the CDR3 is TGTGCCAGCTCACCGGGACAGTTGAACACTGAAGCTTTCTTT. It codes for CASSPGQLNTEAFF.

The chain joins TRBV7-9 to TRBJ2-7, with 11 bases matching TRBD2. The CDR3 runs 15 residues. Germline V gives CDR1 SEHNR, CDR2 FQNEAQ (reference sequence). The trim removed 2 bases at V and 5 bases at J, leaving 5 bases unmatched. CDR3 in amino acids: CASSLPGLAGHEQYF. The CDR3 bases are TGTGCCAGCAGCTTACCCGGACTAGCGGGCCACGAGCAGTACTTC.

The chain uses TRBV21-1 and TRBJ2-3; no DNA check was done on the table's D call, TRBD2. TRBV21-1 is a pseudogene. The CDR3 is made up of 16 amino acids. Written as DNA, the CDR3 is TGTGCCAGCAGCAAACCTAGCGGGAGGTGCACAGATACGCAGTATTTT. Its protein is CASSKPSGRCTDTQYF.

V and J are TRBV30 and TRBJ2-3; D unresolved. The V gene's germline CDR1 is GTSNPN and CDR2 SVGIG (reference sequence). The CDR3 covers 13 residues. V was cut by 1 base and J by 5 bases, with 10 bases left in between. Written as DNA, the CDR3 is TGTGCCTGGAGTGAAGGTGCGAGAGATACGCAGTATTTT. It is translated as CAWSEGARDTQYF.

This sequence joins TRBV2 and TRBJ2-3; D is perhaps TRBD1 (5 bases). The CDR3 is 15 residues long. V lost 7 bases and J lost 0, with 14 bases in between. CDR1 and CDR2 (germline): SNHLY, FYNNEI. In DNA form, the CDR3 reads TGTGCCAGCACCCTCCAGGGCTCTAGCACAGATACGCAGTATTTT. Protein sequence: CASTLQGSSTDTQYF.

This clone came up a few times. The J gene is TRBJ1-2, the V gene TRBV5-1; a possible D gene is TRBD1 (5 bases). Trimming left V 3 bases short and J 4 bases short, with 10 bases between. The CDR3 runs 13 residues. CDR1 is SGHRS, CDR2 YFSETQ, per germline. CDR3 in DNA: TGCGCCAGCAGCTACGACAGCCTCTATGGCTACACCTTC. It encodes CASSYDSLYGYTF.

The rearrangement links TRBV10-3 to TRBJ2-1, with 11 nucleotides matching TRBD1. The germline gives CDR1 ENHRY, CDR2 SYGVKD. Trimming at V came to 4 bases and at J to 0 bases, leaving 17 bases not matched to a gene. This CDR3 has 21 amino acids. Here the CDR3 DNA reads TGTGCCATCAGTGGGACAGGGGGCAAGGGTGGTCCTCGAAGCTCCTACAATGAGCAGTTCTTC. This codes for CAISGTGGKGGPRSSYNEQFF.

A note on this clone: This same CDR3 is encoded by further DNA sequences in the sample. The V gene is TRBV19, the J gene TRBJ1-2; D remains unclear. Germline V lookup: CDR1 LNHDA, CDR2 SQIVND (reference sequence). Deletions cut 1 base from V and 8 bases from J, with 14 bases between. CDR3 size: 14 residues. CDR3 in DNA: TGTGCCAGTAGTATAGCGGCGGCAGGAGCCGGCTACACCTTC. Residues: CASSIAAAGAGYTF.